A single TCR beta chain is shown here with its context. This specimen belongs to a study of blood T cells in healthy people across ages. A second 7 to 11 cycle PCR used barcoded and J-beta primers. Each CDR3 protein is one row after TCRdb ran MiXCR on the 5' RACE reads. This sample has 800,000 or so distinct CDR3 sequences, with roughly 25% found just once. Germline loops: CDR1 MDHEN, CDR2 SYDVKM. Trimming took off 5 bases at V and 6 bases at J, with 17 bases between the two ends. The CDR3 runs to 14 residues. The same sample was also studied in work on T cells of mothers and their children.

J is TRBJ2-7 and V is TRBV28; D is perhaps TRBD1 (7 bases). The sample was blood. This TCR was recovered from a boy younger than 18 in good health. The CDR3 DNA is TGTGCCAGCAGTAAAGGACAGGAGCGGGCCGAGCAGTACTTC. Protein: CASSKGQERAEQYF. Drawing the rest from reference TRBV28 and TRBJ2-7, the complete variable domain is DVKVTQSSRYLVKRTGEKVFLECVQDMDHENMFWYRQDPGLGLRLIYFSYDVKMKEKGDIPEGYSVSREKKERFSLILESASTNQTSMYLCASSKGQERAEQYFGPGTRLTVT.